These 19 T cell receptor beta chains originate from one sample sequenced in a study of blood T cell repertoires in COVID-19. Generated by immunoSEQ multiplex PCR, the TCRdb table keeps only in-frame clones and is missing some. The sample consists of roughly 520,000 clones, more than 75% of them appearing once. Specimen: PBMCs or T cells enriched from blood (not recorded which). These receptors all come from a woman in her thirties or forties who had recovered from COVID-19.

The chain links TRBV6-5 to TRBJ1-1; D perhaps matches TRBD1 (6 bases). This CDR3 spans 14 amino acids. Germline V CDR1 and CDR2: MNHEY, SVGAGI. V shed 1 base and J shed 3 bases, with 9 bases lying between them. The CDR3 coding sequence is TGTGCCAGCAGTTACTATGCAGGGGACACTGAAGCTTTCTTT. It yields the protein CASSYYAGDTEAFF.

The chain is built from TRBV5-1 and TRBJ2-3; 7 bases map to TRBD1. The V gene's germline CDR1 is SGHRS and CDR2 YFSETQ. Germline trimming cut 3 bases from V and 8 bases from J; bases unmatched to any gene: 18. The CDR3 extends over 17 amino acids. CDR3 DNA: TGCGCCAGCAGCTCGAACGCCGGACAGGCCACCACGTCTACGCAGTATTTT. It translates to CASSSNAGQATTSTQYF.

This rearrangement joins TRBV3-1 (or the pseudogene TRBV3-2) to TRBJ2-7; TRBD1 is a possible D gene (5 bases). V was clipped by 4 bases and J by 6 bases, with 10 bases between them. The germline CDR1 and CDR2 sequences are LGHDT and YNNKEL (reference sequence). CDR3 length equals 12 residues. CDR3 nucleotides: TGTGCCAGCAGCCGGCGCCAGGGCGAGCAGTACTTC. Protein product: CASSRRQGEQYF.

V is TRBV7-9 and J is TRBJ2-5; TRBD2 agrees at 9 bases. This CDR3 is built from 14 residues. After removal of 6 bases from V and 1 base from J, the junction contained 3 bases not matched to a gene. Germline V gives CDR1 SEHNR, CDR2 FQNEAQ (reference sequence). Here the CDR3 DNA reads TGTGCCAGCAGTCCTAGCGGGGTCCAAGAGACCCAGTACTTC. As protein: CASSPSGVQETQYF.

J is TRBJ2-3 and V is TRBV28; D is uncertain. CDR3 size: 11 residues. Trimming removed 5 bases at V and 6 bases at J, with 6 bases between. Germline V lookup: CDR1 MDHEN, CDR2 SYDVKM. The DNA for the CDR3 is TGTGCCAGCAGTGTCCGGGATACGCAGTATTTT. It translates to CASSVRDTQYF.

The J gene is TRBJ2-7, the V gene TRBV29-1; D may be TRBD1 (7 bases). V lost 5 bases and J 3 bases, leaving 14 bases between the germline ends. Germline CDR1 is SQVTM and CDR2 is ANQGSEA. There are 13 residues in the CDR3. In nucleotides, the CDR3 is TGCAGCGTTAAGACAGGGAGGCGCTACGAGCAGTACTTC. Encoded protein: CSVKTGRRYEQYF.

The chain uses TRBV11-3 and TRBJ1-1; D remains ambiguous. CDR1 is SGHNT and CDR2 is YENEEA in the germline V gene. This CDR3 has 14 residues. Trimming took 1 base from V and 6 from J, leaving 12 bases between them. CDR3 nucleotides: TGTGCCAGCAGCTTAGCTAGTGAGGGAGCTGAAGCTTTCTTT. Translating it yields CASSLASEGAEAFF.

The CDR3 coding sequence is TGTGCCAGCAGTTTAGGTGGAGGGGCTGAAGCTTTCTTT. It codes for CASSLGGGAEAFF. The chain has TRBV12-3 or TRBV12-4 and TRBJ1-1; possibly TRBD1 for D (5 bases). The ends were cut back, 1 base at V and 6 bases at J, with 9 bases in the middle. The length of the CDR3 is 13 residues.

V gene TRBV15 combines with J gene TRBJ2-1, with 7 bases that match TRBD2. V lost 3 bases to trimming and J lost 5 bases; unmatched junction nucleotides: 7. The CDR3 is 15 amino acids. Germline V lookup: CDR1 LNHNV, CDR2 YYDKDF (reference sequence). This CDR3 reads CATSSGRERHNEQFF. The CDR3 DNA follows: TGTGCCACCAGCAGTGGGCGGGAGAGACACAATGAGCAGTTCTTC.

As for this clone: Germline is not matched at one junction end, which may reflect a read error. J is TRBJ2-7 and V is TRBV5-4; 12 bases agree with TRBD2. The CDR3 contains 16 residues. CDR1 and CDR2 (germline): SGHNT, YYREEE (reference sequence). The CDR3 DNA is TGTGCCAGCAGCCCGACTAGCGGGAGAACCTCCCACGAGCAGTACTTC. Encoded protein: CASSPTSGRTSHEQYF.

The chain carries TRBV6-5 and TRBJ2-7, with 12 bases that match TRBD1. Germline-derived CDR1 and CDR2 are MNHEY and SVGAGI. J was trimmed by 4 bases and V by 5 bases; bases with no gene match: 6. The CDR3 runs to 15 residues. The chain's CDR3 is CASSNRDRGQYEQYF. The CDR3 nucleotides are TGTGCCAGCAGTAACCGGGACAGGGGGCAATACGAGCAGTACTTC.

This chain links TRBV4-3 with TRBJ2-1; 8 bases map to TRBD2. The germline CDR1 and CDR2 sequences are LGHNA and YSLEER. The ends lost 3 bases at V and 4 bases at J; junction bases unmatched: 14. CDR3 size: 18 residues. The CDR3 spells CASSQDRGLVAGYNEQFF. The CDR3 DNA follows: TGCGCCAGCAGCCAGGATCGGGGGCTGGTAGCGGGATACAATGAGCAGTTCTTC.

This chain joins TRBV4-2 and TRBJ2-7; 10 bases match TRBD1. In germline, CDR1 is LGHNA, CDR2 YNFKEQ. After removal of 1 base from V and 4 bases from J, the junction contained 4 bases not matched to a gene. The CDR3 extends over 15 amino acids. CDR3 nucleotide sequence: TGTGCCAGCAGCCAAGGCCGGGACAGGGGTTACGAGCAGTACTTC. This gives the protein CASSQGRDRGYEQYF.

This clone has only one observation. The V call is TRBV7-8, the J call TRBJ2-7, with 9 bases aligning to TRBD1. J was trimmed by 2 bases and V by 5 bases; bases with no gene match: 7. The CDR3 is made up of 15 amino acids. From germline, CDR1 is SGHVS and CDR2 FQNEAQ. CDR3 nucleotide sequence: TGTGCCAGCAGCAAGAGGACAGGGGCCGCCTACGAGCAGTACTTC. Protein: CASSKRTGAAYEQYF. The full variable domain, rest sourced from reference TRBV7-8 and TRBJ2-7, is GAGVSQSPRYKVAKRGQDVALRCDPISGHVSLFWYQQALGQGPEFLTYFQNEAQLDKSGLPSDRFFAERPEGSVSTLKIQRTQQEDSAVYLCASSKRTGAAYEQYFGPGTRLTVT.

This clone has a single count. J is TRBJ2-3 and V is TRBV7-2, with a tentative D call TRBD2 (6 bases). In germline, CDR1 is SGHTA, CDR2 FQGNSA. The germline V and J ends were trimmed by 5 bases and 2 bases, with 14 bases remaining between them. CDR3 length: 15 residues. CDR3 DNA: TGTGCCAGCAGCCCTCGAGCGGGCATCACAGATACGCAGTATTTT. Encoded protein: CASSPRAGITDTQYF.

The V gene is TRBV7-9, the J gene TRBJ1-1; no clear D. V was trimmed by 3 bases and J by 1 base, leaving 12 bases between them. CDR1 is SEHNR and CDR2 is FQNEAQ in the germline V gene (reference sequence). The CDR3 has 15 amino acids. CDR3 nucleotide sequence: TGTGCCAGCAGCTTTTATTCGGCAGGGAACACTGAAGCTTTCTTT. Translated: CASSFYSAGNTEAFF. The full variable domain, its missing parts supplied by reference TRBV7-9 and TRBJ1-1, is DTGVSQNPRHKITKRGQNVTFRCDPISEHNRLYWYRQTLGQGPEFLTYFQNEAQLEKSRLLSDRFSAERPKGSFSTLEIQRTEQGDSAMYLCASSFYSAGNTEAFFGQGTRLTVV.

This chain uses TRBV10-3 with TRBJ1-5, with TRBD1 matching over 10 bases. The CDR3 is 15 amino acids. Looked up from germline, CDR1 is ENHRY and CDR2 is SYGVKD. Losses at the gene ends were 3 bases for V and 6 bases for J; bases not matched to a gene: 5. In DNA form, the CDR3 reads TGTGCCATCAGTGACGGGACAGGGGATTTTCAGCCCCAGCATTTT. Amino acids: CAISDGTGDFQPQHF.

The chain carries TRBV19 and TRBJ2-7; 9 nucleotides agree with TRBD1. V was pared by 5 bases and J by 0 bases, with 5 bases of the junction left unmatched. The CDR3 loop spans 15 amino acids. Germline-derived CDR1 and CDR2 are LNHDA and SQIVND (reference sequence). DNA of the CDR3: TGTGCCAGTAGTCCGTCGGGACAGGGCTCCTACGAGCAGTACTTC. This codes for CASSPSGQGSYEQYF.

V usage is TRBV3-1 (or the pseudogene TRBV3-2) and J usage is TRBJ2-7, with TRBD2 identical over 7 bases. The germline V gene encodes CDR1 LGHDT and CDR2 YNNKEL (reference sequence). The CDR3 covers 14 residues. V lost 4 bases to trimming and J lost 6 bases; unmatched junction nucleotides: 9. CDR3 sequence (DNA): TGTGCCAGCAGCCGTAATGCGGGAGAAAGCGAGCAGTACTTC. Translated: CASSRNAGESEQYF.